This T cell receptor beta chain was sequenced during a study of OX40 agonist ivuxolimab in advanced cancers. Study summary: The study enrolled dose-escalation patients with hepatocellular carcinoma, melanoma, renal cell or head and neck cancer.

Only a few counts were recorded for this clone. Its specificity is unknown. V was pared by 1 base and J by 4 bases, with 17 bases between. Germline loops: CDR1 KGHSH, CDR2 LQKENI. The CDR3 is made up of 17 amino acids. The table came from immunoSEQ multiplex PCR; TCRdb's copy has only in-frame clones and leaves some out. The sample holds approximately 77,000 clones, 85% to 90% seen once. Findings and limits, study-wide: CD8+ T cells were the subset that, on average, had more expanded clones than CD4+. Blood T cells, both CD4+ and CD8+, expanded clonally by week 6 at 0.1 to 3.0 mg/kg.

Blood sampling took place at baseline, cycle 4 day 1, and cycle 7 day 1. This receptor was identified in an adult with an advanced solid tumor such as melanoma, head and neck, liver or kidney cancer. The chain links TRBV18 to TRBJ1-3, with D possibly being TRBD1 (6 bases). The starting material was CD4+ or CD8+ T cells sorted from blood, obtained in a trial of the OX40 agonist ivuxolimab. CDR3 sequence reads: CASSPLSAGAGGNTIYF. The CDR3 DNA reads TGTGCCAGCTCACCACTCTCAGCGGGGGCGGGCGGAAACACCATATATTTT.